Sequencing of this TCR beta chain was carried out in a study of blood T cell repertoires in COVID-19. The wider study: COVID-19 samples collected from the United States, Italy and Spain covered acute and convalescent phases. T cells, B-cell-depleted T cells, or PBMCs supplied cDNA or gDNA.

In the original processing: Counts of nucleated cells, estimated from reference gene primer amplification, were obtained. Data came from immunoSEQ multiplex PCR; TCRdb stores just in-frame clones and leaves some out. D and trimming come from the DNA, and the V and J calls and clone size come from that table. The table lists hundreds of thousands of clones, around 87% of them singletons. This CDR3 spans 16 amino acids. Germline V gene lookup returns CDR1 LGHNA and CDR2 YSLEER. V shed 1 base, J shed 5 bases, and the junction held 9 bases outside the gene matches. Sequencing used peripheral blood. The receptor's source is a woman aged 40-49 years who had recovered from COVID-19. This sequence joins TRBV4-3 and TRBJ2-3; 7 bases map to TRBD2. The CDR3, as DNA: TGCGCCAGCAGCCAAGCCGGCGGGGGTCGTGGAGATACGCAGTATTTT. Encoded protein: CASSQAGGGRGDTQYF.